The clone carrying this T cell receptor (beta chain) was recorded many times. Its matching antigen is unknown. Construction of the TCR beta libraries employed iRepertoire HTBI primers in conjunction with Arm-PCR of CDR3 regions. TCRdb reprocessed the multiplex PCR reads with MiXCR, giving one entry per CDR3 protein. This sample carries around 470,000 distinct CDR3 sequences, 12% to 15% of them seen once, and the ten largest clones take around a sixth. The germline V gene encodes CDR1 SGDLS and CDR2 YYNGEE. The V gene end was trimmed by 1 base and the J gene end by 5 bases; junction bases not matched to a gene: 21. There are 19 residues in the CDR3. These data are taken from a study of regulatory T cells in long-lasting Graves disease. Study-wide results and limits: New patients shared more than 750 public clonotypes, fewer than the approximately 3,000 shared by persistent patients.

Time point here: newly diagnosed GD, antithyroid drugs for less than 3 months. Extracted RNA from PBMCs served as the source of the TCR library. The sample was also linked to a second study, of T cells in Graves' hyperthyroidism and ophthalmopathy. According to that study: Most thyroid clonotypes that were expanded above 0.001 also turned up in blood.

The genes are TRBV9 and TRBJ2-7, with 7 bases lining up with TRBD2. The sequencing here drew on peripheral blood mononuclear cells (PBMCs), taken at new diagnosis, from a patient treated with antithyroid drugs. The receptor comes from a woman aged 45-60 years with Graves disease. CDR3 amino acids: CASSVTPLGGLITNDEQYF. The CDR3, as DNA: TGTGCCAGCAGCGTAACGCCTTTGGGAGGGTTGATTACGAACGACGAGCAGTACTTC.